The 17 T cell receptor beta chains below come from one sample, sequenced in a study of cytomegalovirus exposure and HLA in healthy donors. This table comes from immunoSEQ multiplex PCR, and its TCRdb copy is limited to in-frame clones, with some not included. The sample lists about 200,000 clones, roughly 82% occurring once. Sequencing was done on a sample of PBMCs. These receptors originate from a woman in her late teens or twenties in good health and CMV-seronegative.

This clone was recorded only once. The chain is built from TRBV6-1 and TRBJ2-7; 7 nucleotides align to TRBD1. Germline-derived CDR1 and CDR2 are MNHNS and SASEGT. V lost 10 bases and J lost 5; bases outside the gene matches: 14. The CDR3 loop spans 14 amino acids. This CDR3 is CATRPADRVHEQYF. The DNA for the CDR3 is TGTGCCACCCGGCCCGCTGACAGGGTTCACGAGCAGTACTTC.

The chain employs TRBV5-6 and TRBJ2-6; tentative D call: TRBD2 (5 bases). The V end was cut by 2 bases, the J end by 3 bases, with 18 bases between. CDR1 and CDR2 from the germline V gene are SGHDT and YYEEEE. The CDR3 has 18 residues. The CDR3 DNA reads as TGTGCCAGCAGCTTTGGTTTAGCGAGAGGCTTTGGGGCCAACGTCCTGACTTTC. Translation gives CASSFGLARGFGANVLTF.

V and J are TRBV30 and TRBJ1-3; D not certain. This CDR3 has 14 amino acids. V lost 2 bases, J lost 0 bases, and 8 bases lay in between. In germline, CDR1 is GTSNPN, CDR2 SVGIG (reference sequence). Here the CDR3 reads CAWSRRSSGNTIYF. The CDR3 DNA sequence: TGTGCCTGGAGTCGCCGGAGCTCTGGAAACACCATATATTTT.

The chain is built from TRBV7-9 and TRBJ1-4; 7 bases are shared with TRBD1. V lost 5 bases to trimming and J lost 3 bases; unmatched junction nucleotides: 6. This CDR3 spans 15 amino acids. Germline V lookup: CDR1 SEHNR, CDR2 FQNEAQ (reference sequence). This CDR3 reads CASSKSDRPNEKLFF. The CDR3 region has the DNA TGTGCCAGCAGCAAATCGGACAGGCCTAATGAAAAACTGTTTTTT. Combining the CDR3 with reference TRBV7-9 and TRBJ1-4 gives the whole variable domain DTGVSQNPRHKITKRGQNVTFRCDPISEHNRLYWYRQTLGQGPEFLTYFQNEAQLEKSRLLSDRFSAERPKGSFSTLEIQRTEQGDSAMYLCASSKSDRPNEKLFFGSGTQLSVL.

The genes are TRBV4-1 and TRBJ2-3; 8 nucleotides align to TRBD2. The CDR3 has 17 residues. Looked up from germline, CDR1 is MGHRA and CDR2 is YSYEKL. V gave up 2 bases and J gave up 6 bases; unmatched junction bases: 13. The CDR3 loop reads CASSQQMGTRDADTQYF. CDR3 DNA: TGCGCCAGCAGCCAACAAATGGGGACTAGGGATGCTGATACGCAGTATTTT.

The chain has TRBV18 and TRBJ1-1, with D tentatively TRBD1 (5 bases). V lost 2 bases and J lost 3, with 16 bases in between. This CDR3 spans 16 amino acids. CDR1 and CDR2 (germline): KGHSH, LQKENI. The CDR3, as DNA: TGTGCCAGCTCACCATGGCCAGGGAAAATGGACACTGAAGCTTTCTTT. This sequence encodes CASSPWPGKMDTEAFF.

This sequence joins TRBV27 and TRBJ2-7, with D perhaps matching TRBD1 (6 bases). The ends were cut back, 4 bases at V and 6 bases at J, with 22 bases in the middle. The CDR3 has 16 amino acids. CDR1 is MNHEY, CDR2 SMNVEV, per germline (reference sequence). DNA of the CDR3: TGTGCCAGCAGTTATACTACAGGGATTGGTACTCCCGAGCAGTACTTC. Protein: CASSYTTGIGTPEQYF.

The chain recombines TRBV27 with TRBJ1-1, with D perhaps TRBD1 (5 bases). Germline loops: CDR1 MNHEY, CDR2 SMNVEV (reference sequence). The CDR3 consists of 15 residues. V was clipped by 2 bases and J by 6 bases, with 16 bases between them. CDR3 protein: CASSLGQGFLPEAFF. The CDR3 region has the DNA TGTGCCAGCAGTTTAGGGCAGGGATTCCTCCCTGAAGCTTTCTTT.

The chain carries TRBV5-4 and TRBJ2-2; TRBD1 matches at 8 bases. J was trimmed by 4 bases and V by 4 bases; bases with no gene match: 6. The germline V gene encodes CDR1 SGHNT and CDR2 YYREEE (reference sequence). The CDR3 is made up of 15 amino acids. CDR3 nucleotides: TGTGCCAGCAGCCCTAGGACAGGGATCACCGGGGAGCTGTTTTTT. Translated: CASSPRTGITGELFF.

This chain uses TRBV4-1 with TRBJ2-5; TRBD2 aligns across 11 bases. Losses at the gene ends were 0 bases for V and 7 bases for J; bases not matched to a gene: 10. The CDR3 has 17 residues. Germline values: CDR1 MGHRA, CDR2 YSYEKL. The CDR3 spells CASSQEWLAGGSVTQYF. The CDR3 DNA reads as TGCGCCAGCAGCCAAGAGTGGCTAGCGGGAGGAAGTGTGACCCAGTACTTC.

This clone has a single count. The chain is built from TRBV9 and TRBJ2-3; TRBD2 matches 7 bases. Losses at the gene ends were 0 bases for V and 1 base for J; bases not matched to a gene: 5. The germline CDR1 and CDR2 sequences are SGDLS and YYNGEE. The CDR3 runs 16 residues. This CDR3 reads CASSVAVSGGTDTQYF. CDR3 sequence (DNA): TGTGCCAGCAGCGTAGCGGTGAGCGGGGGCACAGATACGCAGTATTTT.

The chain has TRBV5-4 and TRBJ1-2; a weak D match, TRBD1 (6 bases). The V and J ends lost 0 bases and 4 bases respectively, with 10 bases between them. The germline gives CDR1 SGHNT, CDR2 YYREEE (reference sequence). This CDR3 has 14 amino acids. The CDR3: CASSLDRAIYGYTF. CDR3 coding DNA: TGTGCCAGCAGCTTGGACAGGGCGATCTATGGCTACACCTTC.

The chain couples TRBV7-8 to TRBJ2-7; D gene unclear. CDR1 and CDR2 (germline): SGHVS, FQNEAQ. The ends were cut back, 2 bases at V and 6 bases at J, with 20 bases in the middle. The CDR3 sequence is 16 residues long. This CDR3 reads CASSLNGFSVSGEQYF. The CDR3 DNA follows: TGTGCCAGCAGCTTAAACGGGTTTAGTGTGTCGGGCGAGCAGTACTTC.

The chain recombines TRBV14 with TRBJ2-7; tentative D call: TRBD1 (5 bases). The CDR3 sequence is 13 residues long. From germline, CDR1 is SGHDN and CDR2 FVKESK. V lost 4 bases, J lost 4 bases, and 11 bases lay in between. CDR3 loop: CASSRGAPYEQYF. DNA of the CDR3: TGTGCCAGCAGCCGGGGCGCTCCATACGAGCAGTACTTC.

This chain joins TRBV6-1 and TRBJ2-5; TRBD1 matches at 9 bases. This CDR3 has 14 amino acids. Germline V lookup: CDR1 MNHNS, CDR2 SASEGT. Germline trimming cut 6 bases from V and 5 bases from J; bases unmatched to any gene: 7. This CDR3 is CASRGTGGRETQYF. The DNA for the CDR3 is TGTGCCAGCAGGGGAACAGGGGGCAGGGAGACCCAGTACTTC.

The chain links TRBV19 to TRBJ2-7; D may be TRBD2 (7 bases). Trimming removed 5 bases at V and 1 base at J, with 18 bases between. This CDR3 is 16 amino acids long. The V gene's germline CDR1 is LNHDA and CDR2 SQIVND (reference sequence). The CDR3 spells CASSPRGRDGSYEQYF. The DNA for the CDR3 is TGTGCCAGTAGTCCGCGGGGGCGGGACGGATCCTACGAGCAGTACTTC.

This clone was recorded many times. V and J are TRBV2 and TRBJ2-7; D may be TRBD1 (5 bases). V was trimmed by 8 bases and J by 0 bases, leaving 11 bases between them. This CDR3 spans 13 amino acids. Germline assignment: CDR1 SNHLY and CDR2 FYNNEI. CDR3: CASARQISYEQYF. The CDR3 DNA is TGTGCCAGCGCCAGACAGATCTCCTACGAGCAGTACTTC.